Listed below are T cell receptor beta chains from one sample, sequenced in a study of cytomegalovirus exposure and HLA in healthy donors. The table came from immunoSEQ multiplex PCR; TCRdb's copy has only in-frame clones and leaves some out. The table has 130,000 to 150,000 clones, more than 75% seen once; the top ten hold around 3.2%. The sequenced material came from PBMCs. The receptor source for this set is a female donor in good health and CMV-seronegative. The CDR3 runs from the conserved cysteine through the conserved F or W. Each record gives: D gene, V gene, clone size, J gene, CDR3 DNA, CDR3 protein. A D gene is named only where the DNA matches it firmly. Size tells how often a clone was seen (once, few, many) or the class of an expanded clone, and some rows leave it out.

d_call: -
v_call: TRBV19
clone_size: -
j_call: TRBJ1-2
cdr3_nt: TGTGCCAGTAGTATCCGGGGATTATCTAACTATGGCTACACCTTC
cdr3_aa: CASSIRGLSNYGYTF

d_call: -
v_call: TRBV19
clone_size: -
j_call: TRBJ1-5
cdr3_nt: TGTGCCAGTAAATACCTGGGCTTCAATAGCAATCAGCCCCAGCATTTT
cdr3_aa: CASKYLGFNSNQPQHF

d_call: TRBD1
v_call: TRBV7-8
clone_size: -
j_call: TRBJ1-4
cdr3_nt: TGTGCCAGCAGCTCATTGGACAGGGGGGACAGGGAAAAACTGTTTTTT
cdr3_aa: CASSSLDRGDREKLFF

d_call: TRBD2
v_call: TRBV10-3
clone_size: -
j_call: TRBJ2-5
cdr3_nt: TGTGCCATCAGTGCACTAGGACTAGCATCAGAGACCCAGTACTTC
cdr3_aa: CAISALGLASETQYF

d_call: TRBD2
v_call: TRBV30
clone_size: -
j_call: TRBJ2-1
cdr3_nt: TGTGCCTGGCACGCAACGGGGGGCTACAATGAGCAGTTCTTC
cdr3_aa: CAWHATGGYNEQFF

d_call: TRBD1
v_call: TRBV28
clone_size: -
j_call: TRBJ1-2
cdr3_nt: TGTGCCAGCAGTTTATTAGCCGGGACAGGGGGGCATGGCTACACCTTC
cdr3_aa: CASSLLAGTGGHGYTF

d_call: TRBD2
v_call: TRBV10-3
clone_size: -
j_call: TRBJ2-7
cdr3_nt: TGTGCCATCAGTGAATCCGGGACTAGTCCCTACGAGCAGTACTTC
cdr3_aa: CAISESGTSPYEQYF

d_call: -
v_call: TRBV25-1
clone_size: -
j_call: TRBJ2-3
cdr3_nt: TGTGCCAGTGCCTCTGGAGGTACGCAGTATTTT
cdr3_aa: CASASGGTQYF

d_call: TRBD1
v_call: TRBV2
clone_size: -
j_call: TRBJ1-4
cdr3_nt: TGTGCCAGCAACCCGCGGTCAAACAGGGGAGGAGAAAAACTGTTTTTT
cdr3_aa: CASNPRSNRGGEKLFF

d_call: -
v_call: TRBV19
clone_size: -
j_call: TRBJ1-5
cdr3_nt: TGTGCCAGTAGTAGGGTGCTAGCAGAACAGCCCCAGCATTTT
cdr3_aa: CASSRVLAEQPQHF

d_call: -
v_call: TRBV13
clone_size: -
j_call: TRBJ2-7
cdr3_nt: TGTGCCAGCAGCTTAGGCCGAGGCAGTCCGTCCTACGAGCAGTACTTC
cdr3_aa: CASSLGRGSPSYEQYF

d_call: -
v_call: TRBV5-1
clone_size: few
j_call: TRBJ2-1
cdr3_nt: TGCGCCAGCAGCTTGGAACTAGACAATGAGCAGTTCTTC
cdr3_aa: CASSLELDNEQFF

d_call: -
v_call: TRBV5-1
clone_size: -
j_call: TRBJ2-5
cdr3_nt: TGCGCCAGCAGCCGCGGGGTAGCAGTGGGTCAAGAGACCCAGTACTTC
cdr3_aa: CASSRGVAVGQETQYF

d_call: TRBD1
v_call: TRBV5-1
clone_size: once
j_call: TRBJ2-7
cdr3_nt: TGCGCCAGCAGGCTAGGGGGCGGTTACGAGCAGTACTTC
cdr3_aa: CASRLGGGYEQYF

d_call: -
v_call: TRBV7-9
clone_size: once
j_call: TRBJ2-1
cdr3_nt: TGTGCCAGCAGAATACACAGGGAAGGCAAGAATGAGCAGTTCTTC
cdr3_aa: CASRIHREGKNEQFF

d_call: TRBD1
v_call: TRBV5-1
clone_size: few
j_call: TRBJ1-1
cdr3_nt: TGCGCCAGCAGCTGGGGACAGGGAAACGGAGCTTTCTTT
cdr3_aa: CASSWGQGNGAFF

d_call: TRBD1
v_call: TRBV29-1
clone_size: few
j_call: TRBJ2-4
cdr3_nt: TGCAGCGTTGAAGATGGGGTGACAGGGTCCAAAAACATTCAGTACTTC
cdr3_aa: CSVEDGVTGSKNIQYF

d_call: TRBD1
v_call: TRBV2
clone_size: -
j_call: TRBJ2-3
cdr3_nt: TGTGCCAGCAGGGACCCTAACAGGGGCTTCACAGATACGCAGTATTTT
cdr3_aa: CASRDPNRGFTDTQYF

d_call: -
v_call: TRBV5-1
clone_size: -
j_call: TRBJ2-7
cdr3_nt: TGCGCCAGCAGCCGAGGGGGGGGGTCCGAGCAGTACTTC
cdr3_aa: CASSRGGGSEQYF

d_call: TRBD2
v_call: TRBV7-9
clone_size: -
j_call: TRBJ2-7
cdr3_nt: TGTGCCGTGACTAGCGGAACCTACGAGCAGTACTTC
cdr3_aa: CAVTSGTYEQYF

d_call: TRBD1
v_call: TRBV30
clone_size: -
j_call: TRBJ1-1
cdr3_nt: TGTGCCTGGAGCCTGACAGGGGGCATCACTGAAGCTTTCTTT
cdr3_aa: CAWSLTGGITEAFF

d_call: -
v_call: TRBV19
clone_size: -
j_call: TRBJ1-4
cdr3_nt: TGTGCCAGTACCCCGCGGGGTTTGAAAAAACTGTTTTTT
cdr3_aa: CASTPRGLKKLFF

d_call: TRBD1
v_call: TRBV28
clone_size: -
j_call: TRBJ1-5
cdr3_nt: TGTGCCACCGGGACAGGGGACAATCAGCCCCAGCATTTT
cdr3_aa: CATGTGDNQPQHF

d_call: TRBD2
v_call: TRBV10-3
clone_size: -
j_call: TRBJ2-2
cdr3_nt: TGTGCCATCAGTGTTGTCCAGCTAGCGGCGAACACCGGGGAGCTGTTTTTT
cdr3_aa: CAISVVQLAANTGELFF